This TCR beta chain is from a study of blood T cells in healthy people across ages. Findings and caveats of the study: Compared with aged donors, long-lived donors showed fewer expanded clones, suggesting selection.

This CDR3 has 14 residues. Germline V gives CDR1 SGHRS, CDR2 YFSETQ. With 0 bases removed from V and 8 bases from J, the gap between germline ends came to 12 bases. A word on this clonotype: As yet, its antigen is unknown.

PBMCs, at least 6.5 million per sample, were isolated. A second PCR of 7 to 11 cycles used a sample-barcoded 5' primer and a J-beta primer mix. With 12 random nucleotides, a template-switch adaptor tagged each individual cDNA molecule. TCRdb fed the 5' RACE reads into MiXCR, producing one record per CDR3 protein. The sample has 850,000 to 1,300,000 distinct CDR3 sequences, under 55% seen once. Sequenced: blood. The TCR was taken from a woman aged 55-75 years in good health. The V and J genes are TRBV5-1 and TRBJ2-1, with D perhaps matching TRBD2 (5 bases). The CDR3: CASSLDGGYYEQFF. The CDR3 DNA is TGCGCCAGCAGCTTGGATGGAGGCTATTATGAGCAGTTCTTC.